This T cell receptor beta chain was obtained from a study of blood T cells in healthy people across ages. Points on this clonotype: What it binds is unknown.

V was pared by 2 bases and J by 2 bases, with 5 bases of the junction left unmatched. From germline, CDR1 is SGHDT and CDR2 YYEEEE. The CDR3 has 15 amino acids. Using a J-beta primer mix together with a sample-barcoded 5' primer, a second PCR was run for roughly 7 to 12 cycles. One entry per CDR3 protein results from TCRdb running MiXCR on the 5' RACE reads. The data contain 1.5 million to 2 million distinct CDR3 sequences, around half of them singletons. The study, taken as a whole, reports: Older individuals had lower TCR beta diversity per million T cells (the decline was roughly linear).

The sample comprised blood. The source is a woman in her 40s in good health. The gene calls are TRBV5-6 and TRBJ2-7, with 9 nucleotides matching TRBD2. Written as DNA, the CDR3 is TGTGCCAGCAGCTTTAAAGGACTAGCGACCTACGAGCAGTACTTC. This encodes CASSFKGLATYEQYF. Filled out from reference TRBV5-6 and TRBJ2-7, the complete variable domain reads DAGVTQSPTHLIKTRGQQVTLRCSPKSGHDTVSWYQQALGQGPQFIFQYYEEEERQRGNFPDRFSGHQFPNYSSELNVNALLLGDSALYLCASSFKGLATYEQYFGPGTRLTVT.